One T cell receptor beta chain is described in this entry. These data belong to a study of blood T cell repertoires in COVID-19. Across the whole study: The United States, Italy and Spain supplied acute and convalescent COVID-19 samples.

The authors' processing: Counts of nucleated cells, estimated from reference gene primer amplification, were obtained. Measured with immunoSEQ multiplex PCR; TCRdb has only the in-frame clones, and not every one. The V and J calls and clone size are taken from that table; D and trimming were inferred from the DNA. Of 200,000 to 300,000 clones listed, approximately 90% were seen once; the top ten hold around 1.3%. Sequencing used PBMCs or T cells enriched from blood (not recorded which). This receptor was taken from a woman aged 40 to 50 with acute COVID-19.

The CDR3 DNA follows: TGTGCCAGCAGTTTCCAGTTTGGTCAGCCCCAGCATTTT. This encodes CASSFQFGQPQHF. The chain employs TRBV27 and TRBJ1-5; D ambiguous. CDR3 length equals 13 residues. Germline V gene data show CDR1 as MNHEY and CDR2 as SMNVEV (reference sequence). The V end was cut by 3 bases, the J end by 6 bases, with 9 bases between.